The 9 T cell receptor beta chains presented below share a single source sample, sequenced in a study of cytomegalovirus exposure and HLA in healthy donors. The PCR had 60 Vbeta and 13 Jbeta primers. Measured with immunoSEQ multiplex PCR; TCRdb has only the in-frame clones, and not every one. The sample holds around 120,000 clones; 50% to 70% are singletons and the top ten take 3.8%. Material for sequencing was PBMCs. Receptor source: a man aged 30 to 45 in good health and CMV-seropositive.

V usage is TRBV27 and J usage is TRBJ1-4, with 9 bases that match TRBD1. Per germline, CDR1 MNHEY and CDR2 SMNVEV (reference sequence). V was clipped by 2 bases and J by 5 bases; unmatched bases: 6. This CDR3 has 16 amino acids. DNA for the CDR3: TGTGCCAGCAGTTTAGGCGCCGGGACAGGGAATGAAAAACTGTTTTTT. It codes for CASSLGAGTGNEKLFF.

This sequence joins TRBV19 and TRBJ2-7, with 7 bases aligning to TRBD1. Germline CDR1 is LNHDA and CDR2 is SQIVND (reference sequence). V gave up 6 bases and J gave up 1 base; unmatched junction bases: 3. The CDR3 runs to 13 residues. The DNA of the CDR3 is TGTGCCAGTAGGGCAGGGGGTTCCTACGAGCAGTACTTC. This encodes CASRAGGSYEQYF.

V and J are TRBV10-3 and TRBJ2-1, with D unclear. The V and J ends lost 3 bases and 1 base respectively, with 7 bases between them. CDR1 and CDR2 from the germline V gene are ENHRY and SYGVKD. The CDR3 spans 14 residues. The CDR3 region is CAISETGSYNEQFF. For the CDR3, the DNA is TGTGCCATCAGTGAAACGGGTTCCTACAATGAGCAGTTCTTC.

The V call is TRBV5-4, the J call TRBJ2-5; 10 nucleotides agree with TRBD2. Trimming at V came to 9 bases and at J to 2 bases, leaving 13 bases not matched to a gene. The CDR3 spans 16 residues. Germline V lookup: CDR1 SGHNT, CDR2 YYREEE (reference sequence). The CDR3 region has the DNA TGTGCCACCGCGCCAAGCGGGGGGGCTTTACAAGAGACCCAGTACTTC. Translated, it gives CATAPSGGALQETQYF.

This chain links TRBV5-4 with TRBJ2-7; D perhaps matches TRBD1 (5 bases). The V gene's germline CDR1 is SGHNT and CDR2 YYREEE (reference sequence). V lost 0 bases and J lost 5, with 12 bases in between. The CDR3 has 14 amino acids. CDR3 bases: TGTGCCAGCAGCTTGGCTAGGGGCATAGACGAGCAGTACTTC. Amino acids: CASSLARGIDEQYF.

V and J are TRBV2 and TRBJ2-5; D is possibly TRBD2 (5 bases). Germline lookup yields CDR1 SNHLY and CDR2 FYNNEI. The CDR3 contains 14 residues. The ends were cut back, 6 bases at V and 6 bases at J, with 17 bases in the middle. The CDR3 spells CASREVSSTKTQYF. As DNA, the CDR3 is TGTGCCAGCAGGGAGGTTAGCTCTACGAAGACCCAGTACTTC.

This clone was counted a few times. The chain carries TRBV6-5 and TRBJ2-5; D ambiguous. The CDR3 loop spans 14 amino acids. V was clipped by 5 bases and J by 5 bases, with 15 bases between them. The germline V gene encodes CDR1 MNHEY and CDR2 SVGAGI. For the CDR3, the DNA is TGTGCCAGCAGTCCTCTCGGGTTAGAGGAGACCCAGTACTTC. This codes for CASSPLGLEETQYF.

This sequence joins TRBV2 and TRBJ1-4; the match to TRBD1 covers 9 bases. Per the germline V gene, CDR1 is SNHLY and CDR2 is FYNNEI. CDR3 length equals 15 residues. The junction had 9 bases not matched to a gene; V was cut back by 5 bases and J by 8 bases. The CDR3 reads CASSIPQGAREKLFF. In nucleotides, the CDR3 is TGTGCCAGCAGTATCCCACAGGGGGCGCGAGAAAAACTGTTTTTT.

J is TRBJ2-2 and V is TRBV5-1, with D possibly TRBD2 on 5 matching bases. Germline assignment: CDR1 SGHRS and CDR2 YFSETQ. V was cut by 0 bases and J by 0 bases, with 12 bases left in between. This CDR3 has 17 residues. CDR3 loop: CASSLAYEGTNTGELFF. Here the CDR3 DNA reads TGCGCCAGCAGCTTGGCCTATGAGGGCACGAACACCGGGGAGCTGTTTTTT.